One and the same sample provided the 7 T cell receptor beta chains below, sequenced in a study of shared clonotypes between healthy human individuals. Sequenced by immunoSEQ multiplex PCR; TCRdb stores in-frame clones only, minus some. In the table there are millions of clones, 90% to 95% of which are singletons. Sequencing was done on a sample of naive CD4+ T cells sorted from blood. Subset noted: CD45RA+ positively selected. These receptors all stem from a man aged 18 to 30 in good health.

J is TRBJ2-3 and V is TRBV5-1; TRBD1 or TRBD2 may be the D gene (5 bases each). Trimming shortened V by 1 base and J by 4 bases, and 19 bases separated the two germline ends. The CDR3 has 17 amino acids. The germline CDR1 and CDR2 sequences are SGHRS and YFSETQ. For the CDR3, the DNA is TGCGCCAGCAGCTTGCGCCCCGGGGCCGGTGCTCCAGATACGCAGTATTTT. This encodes CASSLRPGAGAPDTQYF.

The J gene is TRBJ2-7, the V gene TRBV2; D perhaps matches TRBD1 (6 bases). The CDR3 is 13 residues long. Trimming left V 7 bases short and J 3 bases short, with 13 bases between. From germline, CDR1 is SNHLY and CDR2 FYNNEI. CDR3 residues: CASTGDIVYEQYF. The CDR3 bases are TGTGCCAGCACTGGGGACATTGTCTACGAGCAGTACTTC.

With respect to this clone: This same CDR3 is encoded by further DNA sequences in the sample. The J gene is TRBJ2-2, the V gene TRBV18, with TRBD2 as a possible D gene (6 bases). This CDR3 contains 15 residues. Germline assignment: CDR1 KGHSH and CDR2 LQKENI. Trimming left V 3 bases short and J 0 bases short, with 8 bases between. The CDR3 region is CASSPRTTNTGELFF. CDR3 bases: TGTGCCAGCTCACCGCGGACTACGAACACCGGGGAGCTGTTTTTT.

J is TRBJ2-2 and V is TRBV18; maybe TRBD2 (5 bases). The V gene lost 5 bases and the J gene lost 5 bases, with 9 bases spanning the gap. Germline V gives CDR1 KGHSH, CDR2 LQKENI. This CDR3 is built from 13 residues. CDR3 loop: CASSEGLTGELFF. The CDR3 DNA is TGTGCCAGCTCAGAGGGCTTGACCGGGGAGCTGTTTTTT.

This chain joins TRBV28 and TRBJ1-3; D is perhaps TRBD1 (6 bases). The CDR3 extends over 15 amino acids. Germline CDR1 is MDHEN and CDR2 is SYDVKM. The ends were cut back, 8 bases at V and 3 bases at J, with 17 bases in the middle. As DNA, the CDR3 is TGTGCCAGCCTTCGCGCAGGGGTAATTGGAAACACCATATATTTT. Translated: CASLRAGVIGNTIYF.

The CDR3 DNA reads TGCAGCGCCTCCGGCACAGTCACCGGGGAGCTGTTTTTT. This translates into CSASGTVTGELFF. This chain uses TRBV29-1 with TRBJ2-2; D remains unclear. Germline V gives CDR1 SQVTM, CDR2 ANQGSEA. CDR3 size: 13 residues. Deletions cut 7 bases from V and 4 bases from J, with 13 bases between.

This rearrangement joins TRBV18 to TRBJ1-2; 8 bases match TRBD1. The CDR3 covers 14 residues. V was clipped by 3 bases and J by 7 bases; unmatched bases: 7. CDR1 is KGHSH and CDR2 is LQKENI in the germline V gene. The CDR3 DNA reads TGTGCCAGCTCACCCTGGACAGGGACCCGTGGCTACACCTTC. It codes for CASSPWTGTRGYTF.